This is a list of T cell receptor beta chains from one sample in a study of blood T cell repertoires in COVID-19. Sequencing was performed with immunoSEQ multiplex PCR; in TCRdb, only in-frame clones are kept and a portion is missing. The sample records tens of thousands of clones, 65% to 85% being singletons. The sequencing input was peripheral blood. The receptors were sampled from a human donor in a cohort sampled during active COVID-19. The CDR3 runs from the conserved cysteine through the conserved F or W. A D gene is named only where the DNA matches it firmly. Some rows have no size entry. The others give once, few or many, or a class for an expanded clone.

v_call	j_call	d_call	clone_size	cdr3_nt	cdr3_aa
TRBV7-9	TRBJ2-1	NA	few	TGTGCCAGCAGCTATAGTATACTAGCACATTTGGAGCAGTTCTTC	CASSYSILAHLEQFF
TRBV4-1	TRBJ2-1	NA	NA	TGCGCCAGCAGCGAAACCGGGAACTCGAACGAGCAGTTCTTC	CASSETGNSNEQFF
TRBV10-3	TRBJ1-4	NA	once	TGTGCCATCAGTGAAGGGGGTTCGAGAGAAAAACTGTTTTTT	CAISEGGSREKLFF
TRBV5-1	TRBJ2-2	TRBD1	NA	TGCGCCAGCAGTCCCGACAGGGCGAACACCGGGGAGCTGTTTTTT	CASSPDRANTGELFF
TRBV6-1	TRBJ1-1	TRBD1	NA	TGTGCCAGCAGTGAAGCGGGGACAGTGAACACTGAAGCTTTCTTT	CASSEAGTVNTEAFF
TRBV2	TRBJ1-2	NA	NA	TGTGCCAGCAGTGCGGGGACGGGATCGGGAGGTTATGGCTACACCTTC	CASSAGTGSGGYGYTF
TRBV6-6	TRBJ1-2	TRBD1	NA	TGTGCCAGCAGGCCCGTTGCAGGGGGGTCCTATGGCTACACCTTC	CASRPVAGGSYGYTF
TRBV6-4	TRBJ2-4	TRBD1	NA	TGTGCCATCCGAGACAGGGTTAGTGCCAAAAACATTCAGTACTTC	CAIRDRVSAKNIQYF
TRBV27	TRBJ2-1	TRBD2	NA	TGTGCCACTGTTAAAGCGGGGGGGCAGAATGAGCAGTTCTTC	CATVKAGGQNEQFF
TRBV2	TRBJ1-6	TRBD1	NA	TGTGCCAGCAGTGTACAGGGGAGGAATAATTCACCCCTCCACTTT	CASSVQGRNNSPLHF
TRBV15	TRBJ2-5	NA	NA	TGTGCCACCAGCAGCAGCGACCTTCTAAAGACCCAGTACTTC	CATSSSDLLKTQYF
TRBV3-1/TRBV3-2	TRBJ2-3	NA	NA	TGTGCCAGCAGCCCGGCTCTAGCTATCACAGATACGCAGTATTTT	CASSPALAITDTQYF
TRBV11-2	TRBJ2-7	NA	once	TGTGCCAGCAGCTCAGGGGGGAGCGGGAGTAGGTACGAGCAGTACTTC	CASSSGGSGSRYEQYF
TRBV11-3	TRBJ2-3	NA	NA	TGTGCCAGCAGCTTTGGAGTAGCGGGCACAGATACGCAGTATTTT	CASSFGVAGTDTQYF
TRBV27	TRBJ2-7	NA	NA	TGTGCCAGCAGTCACCAGGGCTACGAGCAGTACTTC	CASSHQGYEQYF
TRBV21-1	TRBJ2-2	NA	few	TGTGCCAGCAGCACAACAGACGGGGGGCCCCCGGGCACCGGGGAGCTGTTTTTT	CASSTTDGGPPGTGELFF
TRBV7-8	TRBJ2-1	TRBD1	few	TGTGCCAGCAGGACGGACAGGGGCCGACTTGGTGAGCAGTTCTTC	CASRTDRGRLGEQFF
TRBV20-1	TRBJ2-7	NA	NA	TGCAGTGCTAGTCGTATTTCGTCCTCCTACGAGCAGTACTTC	CSASRISSSYEQYF